This entry lists 24 T cell receptor beta chains sequenced from one sample in a study of identical twins. TCRdb ran MiXCR on the 5' RACE reads and lists one entry per CDR3 protein. The repertoire has under 1 million distinct CDR3 sequences, roughly an eighth of them found once; the top ten carry around 1.6%. These same records also appear under a second study, on yellow fever vaccine responses in identical twins.

Sequences were obtained from PBMCs. Receptors were obtained from a woman aged 18-35 years in good health.

The CDR3 sequence is CATPPGAGTGELFF. For the CDR3, the DNA is TGTGCCACCCCCCCGGGGGCGGGAACCGGGGAGCTGTTTTTT. V usage is TRBV11-2 and J usage is TRBJ2-2; D is perhaps TRBD1 or TRBD2 (6 bases each). V dropped 10 bases and J dropped 5 bases, with 17 bases sitting between them. CDR1 is SGHAT, CDR2 FQNNGV, per germline. This CDR3 contains 14 residues.

This clonotype was found a few times. This sequence joins TRBV3-1 and TRBJ2-1; tentative D call: TRBD1 (6 bases). The CDR3 spans 14 residues. V lost 8 bases and J 5 bases, leaving 16 bases between the germline ends. Germline V gene sequence: CDR1 LGHDT, CDR2 YNNKEL (reference sequence). CDR3 region: CASSLLDRNNEQFF. The DNA for the CDR3 is TGTGCCAGCTCCCTATTGGACAGAAACAATGAGCAGTTCTTC.

This clonotype was seen a few times. This chain joins TRBV2 and TRBJ2-1, with 8 bases aligning to TRBD1. Germline V CDR1 and CDR2: SNHLY, FYNNEI. J lost 2 bases, V lost 10 bases, and 4 bases had no gene match. This CDR3 contains 13 residues. DNA of the CDR3: TGTGCCACGAGGACAGGGACCTACAATGAGCAGTTCTTC. Protein sequence: CATRTGTYNEQFF.

This clonotype was detected many times. This chain joins TRBV4-1 and TRBJ2-2; perhaps TRBD1 as D (6 bases). The ends were cut back, 0 bases at V and 1 base at J, with 9 bases in the middle. Germline CDR1 is MGHRA and CDR2 is YSYEKL. The CDR3 totals 16 residues. The DNA for the CDR3 is TGCGCCAGCAGCCAAGAGGGGGCCTTGAACACCGGGGAGCTGTTTTTT. As protein: CASSQEGALNTGELFF.

CDR3 in amino acids: CASRPDTGYNEQFF. In nucleotides, the CDR3 is TGCGCCAGCAGGCCTGACACAGGGTACAATGAGCAGTTCTTC. The genes are TRBV4-1 and TRBJ2-1, with TRBD1 as a possible D gene (6 bases). The CDR3 is 14 residues long. Trimming removed 6 bases from V and 4 bases from J, with 13 bases in between. Germline loops: CDR1 MGHRA, CDR2 YSYEKL.

CDR3 in amino acids: CASSSSLGGRTGQYGYTF. The CDR3 region has the DNA TGTGCCAGCAGCTCATCCTTAGGGGGCAGGACAGGTCAATATGGCTACACCTTC. The chain is built from TRBV11-1 and TRBJ1-2; 7 positions agree with TRBD1. The V segment lost 4 bases and the J segment 5 bases; nucleotides outside the gene matches: 19. The CDR3 consists of 18 residues. The germline gives CDR1 SGHAT, CDR2 FQDESV (reference sequence). The full variable domain, completed using reference TRBV11-1 and TRBJ1-2, is EAEVAQSPRYKITEKSQAVAFWCDPISGHATLYWYRQILGQGPELLVQFQDESVVDDSQLPKDRFSAERLKGVDSTLKIQPAELGDSAMYLCASSSSLGGRTGQYGYTFGSGTRLTVV.

This clonotype was recorded a few times. The rearrangement uses TRBV12-3 or TRBV12-4 and TRBJ2-3; 7 bases align to TRBD2. Trimming cost V 7 bases and J 5 bases; bases outside gene matches: 12. The length of the CDR3 is 15 residues. CDR3: CASTSLAPREDTQYF. CDR3 coding DNA: TGTGCCAGCACGTCACTAGCGCCCCGCGAAGATACGCAGTATTTT.

In its sample, this clonotype was seen many times. The chain uses TRBV10-1 and TRBJ2-1, with 10 bases aligning to TRBD2. Germline lookup yields CDR1 WNHNN and CDR2 SYGVQD (reference sequence). J lost 8 bases, V lost 2 bases, and 6 bases had no gene match. The length of the CDR3 is 15 residues. This chain's CDR3 is CASSEIAGGGDEQFF. DNA of the CDR3: TGCGCCAGCAGTGAGATAGCGGGAGGTGGGGATGAGCAGTTCTTC.

The chain combines TRBV28 with TRBJ2-3; 7 nucleotides align to TRBD2. V was pared by 3 bases and J by 0 bases, with 9 bases of the junction left unmatched. CDR3 size: 17 residues. Germline CDR1 reads MDHEN; CDR2 reads SYDVKM. The CDR3 DNA is TGTGCCAGCAGTTTGCCGACTGATAGCGGGAGCACAGATACGCAGTATTTT. Translated, it gives CASSLPTDSGSTDTQYF. The full variable domain, its missing parts supplied by reference TRBV28 and TRBJ2-3, is DVKVTQSSRYLVKRTGEKVFLECVQDMDHENMFWYRQDPGLGLRLIYFSYDVKMKEKGDIPEGYSVSREKKERFSLILESASTNQTSMYLCASSLPTDSGSTDTQYFGPGTRLTVL.

A few counts support this clonotype. This chain connects TRBV29-1 to TRBJ2-1; 11 bases fit TRBD2. Per the germline V gene, CDR1 is SQVTM and CDR2 is ANQGSEA. The CDR3 is 13 amino acids. V shed 4 bases and J 5 bases; nucleotides not matched to a gene: 1. The CDR3 DNA follows: TGCAGCGTTGTAGCGGGAGGGAACAATGAGCAGTTCTTC. Translating it yields CSVVAGGNNEQFF.

Ten or more counts support this clonotype. The rearrangement joins TRBV28 to TRBJ2-5, with TRBD1 identical over 8 bases. This CDR3 region has 15 residues. Germline loops: CDR1 MDHEN, CDR2 SYDVKM. Trimming cost V 8 bases and J 2 bases; bases outside gene matches: 10. CDR3 DNA sequence: TGTGCCAGCGGCCGACAGGGGAATCAGCAAGAGACCCAGTACTTC. Translated, it gives CASGRQGNQQETQYF.

This chain joins TRBV7-6 and TRBJ2-7; D unclear. Trimming took off 0 bases at V and 7 bases at J, with 19 bases between the two ends. Germline CDR1 is SGHVS and CDR2 is FNYEAQ. CDR3 length: 16 amino acids. The CDR3 nucleotides are TGTGCCAGCAGCTTAGCTCGACGGCAGAAAGGAATAGAGCAGTACGTC. Translated, it gives CASSLARRQKGIEQYV.

In its sample, this clonotype was seen a few times. The rearrangement uses TRBV11-2 and TRBJ2-1; D is possibly TRBD1 or TRBD2 (6 bases each). The CDR3 contains 18 residues. Germline V gives CDR1 SGHAT, CDR2 FQNNGV. V lost 0 bases and J 2 bases, leaving 17 bases between the germline ends. The CDR3 bases are TGTGCCAGCAGCTTAGAGGTGGGGGGCGGGCTCCCCTACAATGAGCAGTTCTTC. It is translated as CASSLEVGGGLPYNEQFF.

This clonotype was detected a few times. The chain joins TRBV29-1 to TRBJ2-3, with D unclear. From germline, CDR1 is SQVTM and CDR2 ANQGSEA. Trimming left V 0 bases short and J 4 bases short, with 14 bases between. This CDR3 has 15 residues. Here the CDR3 reads CSVEESRYEADTQYF. CDR3 DNA: TGCAGCGTTGAAGAAAGCAGGTACGAGGCAGATACGCAGTATTTT.

The chain combines TRBV15 with TRBJ2-1; 13 positions agree with TRBD2. This CDR3 has 14 residues. V lost 1 base to trimming and J lost 9 bases; unmatched junction nucleotides: 0. Germline V lookup: CDR1 LNHNV, CDR2 YYDKDF (reference sequence). CDR3 bases: TGTGCCACCAGCAGAGGACTAGCGGGAGGTGAGCAGTTCTTC. Its translation is CATSRGLAGGEQFF.

This clonotype has a handful of counts. The gene calls are TRBV12-3 or TRBV12-4 and TRBJ2-1; TRBD2 is a possible D gene (5 bases). V was pared by 7 bases and J by 4 bases, with 17 bases between. The CDR3 loop spans 15 amino acids. The CDR3 DNA sequence: TGTGCCAGCACCGCGGGCCTACTTAAGTACAATGAGCAGTTCTTC. Its protein is CASTAGLLKYNEQFF.

This chain joins TRBV20-1 and TRBJ2-5; 8 bases agree with TRBD2. The V segment lost 4 bases and the J segment 4 bases; nucleotides outside the gene matches: 20. The CDR3 runs 18 residues. Germline loops: CDR1 DFQATT, CDR2 SNEGSKA (reference sequence). In DNA form, the CDR3 reads TGCAGTGCTATGGGGACCCTTGGGACGGCGGGGGGCGGAGAGACCCAGTACTTC. Encoded protein: CSAMGTLGTAGGGETQYF.

This clonotype was picked up many times. The rearrangement links TRBV5-1 to TRBJ1-5, with TRBD1 identical over 7 bases. There are 15 residues in the CDR3. V lost 7 bases, J lost 0 bases, and 7 bases stayed unmatched. Germline CDR1 reads SGHRS; CDR2 reads YFSETQ. The CDR3 DNA reads TGCGCCAGCCGATCGGGGACAGATAGCAATCAGCCCCAGCATTTT. It translates to CASRSGTDSNQPQHF.

The table lists this clonotype with a few counts. The V gene is TRBV20-1, the J gene TRBJ1-4; no reliable D call. CDR1 is DFQATT, CDR2 SNEGSKA, per germline (reference sequence). CDR3 size: 13 residues. Trimming took 6 bases from V and 5 from J, leaving 13 bases between them. The CDR3 sequence is CSALTVNNEKLFF. DNA of the CDR3: TGCAGTGCCCTGACGGTGAACAATGAAAAACTGTTTTTT.

This clonotype turned up a few times. The chain employs TRBV9 and TRBJ2-2, with D tentatively TRBD2 (6 bases). Trimming took 5 bases from V and 5 from J, leaving 19 bases between them. Per the germline V gene, CDR1 is SGDLS and CDR2 is YYNGEE. There are 16 residues in the CDR3. CDR3 sequence: CASSEWGDPRTGELFF. The CDR3 nucleotides read TGTGCCAGCAGTGAGTGGGGGGACCCCAGAACCGGGGAGCTGTTTTTT. Looking up the rest from reference TRBV9 and TRBJ2-2 gives the full variable domain: DSGVTQTPKHLITATGQRVTLRCSPRSGDLSVYWYQQSLDQGLQFLIQYYNGEERAKGNILERFSAQQFPDLHSELNLSSLELGDSALYFCASSEWGDPRTGELFFGEGSRLTVL.

This clonotype showed up just a few times. The chain joins TRBV2 to TRBJ2-3, with D perhaps TRBD2 (5 bases). This CDR3 comprises 18 residues. From germline, CDR1 is SNHLY and CDR2 FYNNEI. Trimming shortened V by 8 bases and J by 0 bases, and 24 bases separated the two germline ends. The CDR3 loop reads CASCRPTHRASSTDTQYF. CDR3 DNA sequence: TGTGCCAGCTGCCGCCCCACCCACCGGGCTAGCAGCACAGATACGCAGTATTTT. Looking up the rest from reference TRBV2 and TRBJ2-3 gives the full variable domain: EPEVTQTPSHQVTQMGQEVILRCVPISNHLYFYWYRQILGQKVEFLVSFYNNEISEKSEIFDDQFSVERPDGSNFTLKIRSTKLEDSAMYFCASCRPTHRASSTDTQYFGPGTRLTVL.

The V call is TRBV4-1, the J call TRBJ2-6; TRBD1 agrees at 7 bases. Per the germline V gene, CDR1 is MGHRA and CDR2 is YSYEKL. V lost 4 bases to trimming and J lost 0 bases; unmatched junction nucleotides: 12. The CDR3 is made up of 19 amino acids. CDR3 residues: CASSLVTGTAFSGANVLTF. Here the CDR3 DNA reads TGCGCCAGCAGCCTTGTAACCGGGACAGCATTCTCTGGGGCCAACGTCCTGACTTTC.

This clonotype has at least ten counts. The chain joins TRBV7-8 to TRBJ2-2; D unclear. The CDR3 is made up of 14 amino acids. V lost 8 bases and J lost 3, with 13 bases in between. The germline V gene encodes CDR1 SGHVS and CDR2 FQNEAQ. The CDR3: CASQFAGDTGELFF. CDR3 nucleotide sequence: TGTGCCAGCCAGTTCGCAGGCGACACCGGGGAGCTGTTTTTT.

This chain connects TRBV13 to TRBJ2-7, with TRBD2 matching over 11 bases. The length of the CDR3 is 16 residues. J gave up 2 bases and V 6 bases, and 9 bases lay outside the gene matches. Germline CDR1 PRHDT, CDR2 FYEKMQ (reference sequence). CDR3 loop: CASRRTSGLRTYEQYF. The CDR3 nucleotides are TGTGCCAGCAGGCGGACTAGCGGGTTACGAACCTACGAGCAGTACTTC.